This T cell receptor (beta chain) was profiled in a study of blood T cell repertoires in COVID-19. Original methodology: Amplification from reference gene primers served as the basis for estimated nucleated cell counts. Clones were sequenced by immunoSEQ multiplex PCR, and TCRdb holds only the in-frame ones, with some missing. The V and J calls and clone size were taken over from that table, and D and trimming were inferred from the DNA. This table has more than 200,000 clones, 70% to 90% appearing once. This CDR3 spans 14 amino acids. Germline V gene data show CDR1 as LNHDA and CDR2 as SQIVND (reference sequence). Trimming at V came to 6 bases and at J to 2 bases, leaving 5 bases not matched to a gene.

Sequenced: peripheral blood. The V and J genes are TRBV19 and TRBJ2-3; 7 bases fit TRBD2. This receptor was obtained from a woman in her 50s with acute or convalescent COVID-19. The CDR3 DNA is TGTGCCAGTAGAAAGCGGGACCACACAGATACGCAGTATTTT. Its protein is CASRKRDHTDTQYF.